This entry concerns a single TCR beta chain. This record comes from a study of blood T cell repertoires in COVID-19. Study context: Collection of acute and convalescent COVID-19 samples took place in the United States, Italy and Spain. From T cells, B-cell-depleted T cells, or PBMCs came the material, which was cDNA or gDNA.

Original processing methods: Amplification of reference gene primers was used by the study to estimate nucleated cell counts. The method was immunoSEQ multiplex PCR; TCRdb's version includes in-frame clones alone and lacks a portion of them. V and J calls and clone size are those listed in that table; D and trimming were worked out from the DNA. Of just under 350,000 clones in the sample, around four fifths were seen once. Sequenced sample: peripheral blood. The TCR sequence derives from a man aged 25-40 years with active or convalescent COVID-19.

CDR3 sequence: CASSLDTEAFF. In DNA form, the CDR3 reads TGTGCCAGCAGCCTCGACACTGAAGCTTTCTTT. The chain employs TRBV5-6 and TRBJ1-1; D is unclear. Trimming stripped 4 bases from V and 3 bases from J, with 4 bases between. The CDR3 has 11 amino acids. Germline V CDR1 and CDR2: SGHDT, YYEEEE.